The rows below give T cell receptor beta chains drawn from one sample of a study of shared clonotypes between healthy human individuals. Profiled with immunoSEQ multiplex PCR; TCRdb holds only in-frame clones, not every one. The sample comprises about 2.4 million clones, around 94% of which are singletons, and more than 0.12% rests with the top ten. The sequenced sample was naive CD4+ T cells sorted from blood. These receptor sequences come from a young man in good health. CDR3s include the opening cysteine and the closing phenylalanine or tryptophan. A D gene is named only where the DNA matches it firmly. A row's size may be missing; if present it is once, few, many or a size class.

V gene,D gene,J gene,clone size,CDR3 protein,CDR3 DNA
TRBV6-5,NA,TRBJ1-2,once,CASRRTDTASYGYTF,TGTGCCAGCAGGCGTACGGACACGGCGAGCTATGGCTACACCTTC
TRBV27,TRBD2,TRBJ2-3,NA,CASMAGTGLAGSTDTQYF,TGTGCCAGCATGGCCGGGACGGGACTAGCGGGAAGCACAGATACGCAGTATTTT
TRBV6-1,NA,TRBJ1-1,NA,CASHLVVLNTEAFF,TGTGCCAGCCATCTTGTGGTCCTGAACACTGAAGCTTTCTTT
TRBV19,TRBD1,TRBJ1-5,NA,CASRPGQVSNQPQHF,TGTGCCAGTAGACCGGGACAGGTTAGCAATCAGCCCCAGCATTTT
TRBV10-1,TRBD1,TRBJ1-5,NA,CASSESGTGANQPQHF,TGCGCCAGCAGTGAGTCCGGGACAGGGGCCAATCAGCCCCAGCATTTT
TRBV28,NA,TRBJ2-3,NA,CASSPWGGRSTDTQYF,TGTGCCAGCAGTCCCTGGGGGGGCAGAAGCACAGATACGCAGTATTTT
TRBV30,NA,TRBJ2-5,NA,CAWSREWAQETQYF,TGTGCCTGGAGCCGGGAGTGGGCCCAAGAGACCCAGTACTTC
TRBV5-1,TRBD1,TRBJ1-4,NA,CASSNTGTGTEKLFF,TGCGCCAGCAGTAACACCGGGACAGGGACTGAAAAACTGTTTTTT
TRBV28,NA,TRBJ1-2,NA,CASISQGNPPAGYTF,TGTGCCAGTATCTCCCAAGGGAATCCACCTGCGGGCTACACCTTC
TRBV4-3,TRBD2,TRBJ2-2,NA,CASNPGLAGGHTGELFF,TGCGCCAGCAACCCCGGACTAGCGGGAGGGCACACCGGGGAGCTGTTTTTT
TRBV4-2,NA,TRBJ1-3,NA,CASRGGTAVDTIYF,TGTGCCAGCAGAGGTGGGACTGCCGTGGACACCATATATTTT
TRBV6-1,NA,TRBJ2-5,NA,CASSEAGRAETQYF,TGTGCCAGCAGTGAAGCGGGCAGGGCAGAGACCCAGTACTTC
TRBV30,NA,TRBJ1-4,few,CAWRWSEINEKLFF,TGTGCCTGGAGGTGGTCGGAGATTAATGAAAAACTGTTTTTT
TRBV10-3,NA,TRBJ1-4,NA,CAISESQAGSYNEKLFF,TGTGCCATCAGTGAGTCGCAGGCAGGGTCCTATAATGAAAAACTGTTTTTT
TRBV5-4,TRBD2,TRBJ2-7,NA,CASSPGLAGGYEQYF,TGTGCCAGCAGCCCCGGACTAGCGGGGGGTTACGAGCAGTACTTC
TRBV4-1,NA,TRBJ2-3,NA,CASSQRWGGLTDTQYF,TGCGCCAGCAGCCAGAGGTGGGGGGGCCTTACAGATACGCAGTATTTT
TRBV6-5,NA,TRBJ2-5,once,CASKNGPVGETQYF,TGTGCCAGCAAAAACGGCCCAGTGGGAGAGACCCAGTACTTC